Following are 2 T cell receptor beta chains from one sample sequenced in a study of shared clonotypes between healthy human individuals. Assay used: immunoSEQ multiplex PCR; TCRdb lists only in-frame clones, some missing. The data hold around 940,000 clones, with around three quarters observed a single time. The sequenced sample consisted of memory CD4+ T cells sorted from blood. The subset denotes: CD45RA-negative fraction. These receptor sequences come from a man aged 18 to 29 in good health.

The CDR3 is CASSLGRASTEAFF. The CDR3 DNA follows: TGTGCCAGCAGCTTGGGCAGGGCGAGCACTGAAGCTTTCTTT. V usage is TRBV5-4 and J usage is TRBJ1-1; D might be TRBD1 (5 bases). The CDR3 totals 14 residues. The germline CDR1 and CDR2 sequences are SGHNT and YYREEE (reference sequence). V shed 0 bases and J shed 4 bases, with 10 bases lying between them.

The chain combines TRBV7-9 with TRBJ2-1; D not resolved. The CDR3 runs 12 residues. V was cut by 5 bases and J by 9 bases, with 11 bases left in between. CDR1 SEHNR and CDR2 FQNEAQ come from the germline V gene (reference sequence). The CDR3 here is CASSPRRSEQFF. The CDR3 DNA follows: TGTGCCAGCAGCCCCCGTAGGAGTGAGCAGTTCTTC.